Detailed here is one T cell receptor (beta chain). As yet, its antigen is unknown. This specimen comes from a study of T cell responses to AZD1222 COVID-19 vaccine. Study-level results: Vaccine-associated CD4 TCRs ranged over spike, dominating at 160-218 and 743-854. Among those given AZD1222, only five to seven were seropositive at baseline. Possibly, clonal diversity was underestimated; donors were largely white British and included more females.

Assay used: immunoSEQ multiplex PCR; TCRdb lists only in-frame clones, some missing. This sample has roughly 91,000 clones; roughly nine tenths occur once, and the top ten carry 2.2%. Germline V gene lookup returns CDR1 KGHDR and CDR2 SFDVKD. Trimming stripped 4 bases from V and 1 base from J, with 9 bases between. This CDR3 has 14 amino acids. The chain recombines TRBV24-1 with TRBJ1-1; D is unclear. This TCR was recovered from an adult in good health. The source material was peripheral blood, sampled on day 0 of AZD1222 vaccination. The CDR3 is CATSDRQWNTEAFF. The CDR3 region has the DNA TGTGCCACCAGTGACCGGCAGTGGAACACTGAAGCTTTCTTT.